These T cell receptor beta chains were read from a single sample in a study of T cell changes during pregnancy in multiple sclerosis. Assay used: immunoSEQ multiplex PCR; TCRdb lists only in-frame clones, some missing. The data hold 60,000 to 85,000 clones, with 80% to 95% observed a single time. Sequences were derived from peripheral blood, sampled in the second trimester of pregnancy. The origin of the receptors is a female donor with multiple sclerosis, enrolled in a pregnancy study. CDR3s include the opening cysteine and the closing phenylalanine or tryptophan. Each record gives: J gene, clone size, V gene, D gene, CDR3 protein, CDR3 DNA. A D gene is named only where the DNA matches it firmly. Clone size is stated in some rows and not others, as once, few, many or a class when expanded.

TRBJ2-7	.	TRBV25-1	TRBD2	CASSERTSGSSYEQYF	TGTGCCAGCAGTGAGCGAACTAGCGGGAGCTCCTACGAGCAGTACTTC
TRBJ2-3	few	TRBV25-1	TRBD2	CASSVAGGPTQYF	TGTGCCAGCAGTGTAGCGGGAGGGCCGACGCAGTATTTT
TRBJ2-6	.	TRBV6-6	.	CASSQRTASLVLTF	TGTGCCAGCAGTCAACGGACAGCCTCCCTCGTCCTGACTTTC
TRBJ1-2	.	TRBV30	TRBD1	CAWTDRVGGYTF	TGTGCCTGGACGGACAGGGTCGGCGGCTACACCTTC
TRBJ1-6	.	TRBV5-1	.	CASSLGASAPLHF	TGCGCCAGCAGCTTGGGGGCATCCGCACCCCTCCACTTT
TRBJ2-5	.	TRBV7-6	.	CASSLDGYQETQYF	TGTGCCAGCAGCTTAGACGGTTACCAAGAGACCCAGTACTTC
TRBJ1-4	.	TRBV5-8	.	CASSEGANEKLFF	TGTGCCAGCAGCGAGGGAGCTAATGAAAAACTGTTTTTT
TRBJ1-1	few	TRBV30	TRBD1	CAWRTGTGYSGEAFF	TGTGCCTGGAGAACCGGGACAGGGTATAGTGGTGAAGCTTTCTTT
TRBJ2-2	.	TRBV30	.	CAWSVEAATGELFF	TGTGCCTGGAGTGTAGAGGCAGCCACCGGGGAGCTGTTTTTT
TRBJ2-5	.	TRBV28	.	CASSTGQQETQYF	TGTGCCAGCAGTACTGGACAGCAAGAGACCCAGTACTTC
TRBJ2-3	.	TRBV7-2	.	CASSSKGDTQYF	TGTGCCAGCAGCTCCAAGGGGGATACGCAGTATTTT
TRBJ2-3	.	TRBV5-1	TRBD2	CASNEGTSADTQYF	TGCGCCAGCAATGAGGGGACTAGTGCAGATACGCAGTATTTT
TRBJ2-5	.	TRBV7-9	TRBD2	CASSTSGEETQYF	TGTGCCAGCAGCACTAGCGGAGAAGAGACCCAGTACTTC
TRBJ2-5	.	TRBV7-7	TRBD2	CASSSSGGETQYF	TGTGCCAGCAGCTCCAGCGGGGGAGAGACCCAGTACTTC
TRBJ1-1	.	TRBV7-3	TRBD1	CASSSQGADTEAFF	TGTGCCAGCAGCTCTCAGGGGGCAGACACTGAAGCTTTCTTT
TRBJ2-7	.	TRBV12-5	.	CASAPGHDYEQYF	TGTGCTAGTGCTCCGGGACACGACTACGAGCAGTACTTC
TRBJ2-7	.	TRBV7-9	TRBD1	CASSRQGPSYEQYF	TGTGCCAGCAGCCGACAGGGCCCCTCCTACGAGCAGTACTTC
TRBJ2-3	.	TRBV6-5	.	CASSYSGQWGSDTQYF	TGTGCCAGCAGTTACTCGGGGCAGTGGGGCTCAGATACGCAGTATTTT
TRBJ2-7	.	TRBV11-2	TRBD2	CASSSGLDPYEQYF	TGTGCCAGCAGCTCGGGACTAGACCCTTACGAGCAGTACTTC
TRBJ1-1	.	TRBV6-6	TRBD1	CASSYSGQGLYEAFF	TGTGCCAGCAGTTACTCGGGACAGGGACTTTACGAAGCTTTCTTT
TRBJ2-2	.	TRBV6-5	.	CASSYDRSNTGELFF	TGTGCCAGCAGTTATGACAGGTCGAACACCGGGGAGCTGTTTTTT
TRBJ1-3	.	TRBV10-3	.	CAIRREQGSGNTIYF	TGTGCCATCAGGAGGGAACAGGGTTCTGGAAACACCATATATTTT